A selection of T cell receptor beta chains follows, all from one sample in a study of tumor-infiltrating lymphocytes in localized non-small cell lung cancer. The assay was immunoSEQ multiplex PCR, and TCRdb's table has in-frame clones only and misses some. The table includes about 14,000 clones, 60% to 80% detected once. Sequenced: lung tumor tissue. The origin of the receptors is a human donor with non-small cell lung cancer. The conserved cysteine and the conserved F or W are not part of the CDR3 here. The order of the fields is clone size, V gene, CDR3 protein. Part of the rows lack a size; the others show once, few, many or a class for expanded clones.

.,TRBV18,ASSPAGTSGGPTGELF
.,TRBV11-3,ASSFGFGESEQY
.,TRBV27,ASSPPGLAGKVEQF
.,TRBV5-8,ASSLLGEGTDTQY
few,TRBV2,ASSEALRDEKLF
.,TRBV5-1,ASSLVGLNTEAF
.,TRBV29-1,SVESGYSGNTIY
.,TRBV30,AWSFGSVSNQPQH
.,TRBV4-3,ASSQTGASGTGELF
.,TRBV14,ASSGQNTEAF
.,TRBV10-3,AISENPGGPRKTQY
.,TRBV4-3,ASSQIFSGANVLT
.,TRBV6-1,ASSDQPTGLTHTEAF
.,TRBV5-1,ASSLAGVDTEAF
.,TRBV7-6,ASSFVSLLDTQY
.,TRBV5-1,ASSWRNRGRGGYGYT
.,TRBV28,ASRNTGVFEKLF
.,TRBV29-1,GVGTGGTNEKLF
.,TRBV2,ASRGTGYQPQH
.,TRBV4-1,ASSQDPTRVRTEAF
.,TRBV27,ASSLSGPLRSYNSPLH
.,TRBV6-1,ASKPGHSNEKLF
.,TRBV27,AIARTGGRETQY
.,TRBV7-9,ASSLTGENIQY
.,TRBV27,ASSGTPGYEQY
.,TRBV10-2,ASSESLGTEAF
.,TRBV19,ASRNPEGAAEAF
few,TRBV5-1,ASSPGTGPNQPQH
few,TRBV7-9,ASSLGQGAYGYT
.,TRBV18,ASSPTSSSGNTIY
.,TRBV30,AWSVLAGGTDTQY
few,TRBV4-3,ASSQDWVSSYNSPLH
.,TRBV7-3,ASSSQGARAF
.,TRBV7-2,ASSLTPGQGSTDTQY